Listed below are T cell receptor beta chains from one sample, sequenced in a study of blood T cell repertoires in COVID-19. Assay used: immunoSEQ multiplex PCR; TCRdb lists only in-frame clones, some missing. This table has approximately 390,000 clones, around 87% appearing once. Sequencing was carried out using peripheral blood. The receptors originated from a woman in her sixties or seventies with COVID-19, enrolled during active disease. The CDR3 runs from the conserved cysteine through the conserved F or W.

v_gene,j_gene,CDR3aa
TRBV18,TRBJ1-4,CASSPQKNREEKLFF
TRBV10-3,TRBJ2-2,CAISDPPFGELFF
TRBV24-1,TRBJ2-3,CATSDLGGSDTQYF
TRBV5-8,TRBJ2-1,CASSRTRLAASSYNEQFF
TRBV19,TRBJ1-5,CASSIVVAGNQPQHF
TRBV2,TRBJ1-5,CASSRDRSIGPQHF
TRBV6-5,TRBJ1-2,CASSYGGALGYGYTF
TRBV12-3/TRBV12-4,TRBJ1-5,CASSFSTTRPQHF
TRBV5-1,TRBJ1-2,CASSGGTEHHLYGYTF
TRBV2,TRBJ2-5,CASTGTSGGAGETQYF
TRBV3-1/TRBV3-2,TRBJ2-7,CASSNWERSYEQYF
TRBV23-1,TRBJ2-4,CASRGCSGQISPGDIQYF
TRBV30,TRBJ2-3,CAWSVHRGLAADTDTQYF
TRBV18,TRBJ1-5,CASSPSQSNQPQHF
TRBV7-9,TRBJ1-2,CASSPPSGIGDYGYTF
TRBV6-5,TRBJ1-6,CASNYRGRNSPLHF
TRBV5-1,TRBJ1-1,CASSLGQGVWKHTEAFF
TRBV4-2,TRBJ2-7,CASSLRLAGGPFQTYEQYF
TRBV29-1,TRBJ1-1,CSAYRASAEAFF
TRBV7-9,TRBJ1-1,CASSLEAGGVEAFF
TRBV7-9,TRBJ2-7,CASSLASGVEQYF
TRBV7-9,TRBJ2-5,CASSLRLDEETQYF
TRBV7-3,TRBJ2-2,CASSLDQNTGELFF
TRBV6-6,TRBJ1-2,CASSNEGLTTGGYTF
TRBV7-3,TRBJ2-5,CASSVLAGSPEAQYF
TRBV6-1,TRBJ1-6,CASSEWGRLNSPLHF
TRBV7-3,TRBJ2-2,CASSLQGSTGELFF
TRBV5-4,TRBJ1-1,CASSREPGQGDTEAFF
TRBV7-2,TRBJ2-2,CASSLWGGVAGGELFF